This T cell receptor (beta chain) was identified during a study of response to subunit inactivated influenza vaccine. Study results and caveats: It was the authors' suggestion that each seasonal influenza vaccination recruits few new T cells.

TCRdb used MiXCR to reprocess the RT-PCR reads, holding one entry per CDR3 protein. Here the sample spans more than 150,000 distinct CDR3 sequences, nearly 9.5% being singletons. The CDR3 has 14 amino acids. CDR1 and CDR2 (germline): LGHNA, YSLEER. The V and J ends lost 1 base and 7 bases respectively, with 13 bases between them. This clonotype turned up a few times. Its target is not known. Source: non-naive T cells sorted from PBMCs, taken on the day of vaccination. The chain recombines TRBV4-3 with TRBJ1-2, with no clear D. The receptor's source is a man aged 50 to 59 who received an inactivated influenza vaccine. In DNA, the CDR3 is TGCGCCAGCAGCCAAGTGGTCCTTTACGTTGGCTACACCTTC. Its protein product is CASSQVVLYVGYTF.